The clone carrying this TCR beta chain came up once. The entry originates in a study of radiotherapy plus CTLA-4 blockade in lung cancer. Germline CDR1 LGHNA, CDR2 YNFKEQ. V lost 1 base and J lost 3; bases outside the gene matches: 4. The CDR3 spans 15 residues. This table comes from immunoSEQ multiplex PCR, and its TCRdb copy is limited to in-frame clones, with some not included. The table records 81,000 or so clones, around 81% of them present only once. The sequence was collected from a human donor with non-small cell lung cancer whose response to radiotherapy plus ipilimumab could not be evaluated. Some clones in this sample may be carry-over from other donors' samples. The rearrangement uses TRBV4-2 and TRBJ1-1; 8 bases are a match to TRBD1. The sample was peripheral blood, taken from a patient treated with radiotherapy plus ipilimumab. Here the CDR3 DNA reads TGTGCCAGCAGCCAAGTGGACAGGGCGGACACTGAAGCTTTCTTT. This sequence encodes CASSQVDRADTEAFF.